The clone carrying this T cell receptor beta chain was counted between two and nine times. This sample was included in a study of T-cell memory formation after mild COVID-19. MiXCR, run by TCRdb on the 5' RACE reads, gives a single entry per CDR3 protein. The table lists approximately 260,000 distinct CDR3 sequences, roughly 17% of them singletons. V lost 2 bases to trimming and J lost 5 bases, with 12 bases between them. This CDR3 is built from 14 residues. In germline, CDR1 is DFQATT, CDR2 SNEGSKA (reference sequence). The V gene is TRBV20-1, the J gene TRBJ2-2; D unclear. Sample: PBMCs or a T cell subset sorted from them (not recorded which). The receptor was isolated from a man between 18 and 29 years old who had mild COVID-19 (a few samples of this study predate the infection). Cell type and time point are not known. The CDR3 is CSARRPTDTGELFF. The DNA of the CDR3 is TGCAGTGCTAGAAGGCCCACCGATACCGGGGAGCTGTTTTTT.